Presented here are 3 T cell receptor beta chains from one specimen sequenced in a study of blood T cells in healthy people across ages (dated by TCRdb to between 2015 and 2017). Libraries were prepared through 5' RACE. The sequencer was an Illumina HiSeq 2500. The second PCR ran for roughly 7 to 12 cycles and used a J-beta primer mix along with a sample-barcoded 5' primer. Starting from the raw public reads, TCRdb applied fastp trimming at Q25, assembled clones with MiXCR and retained in-frame beta chains. All rows with the same CDR3 protein become a single entry with the most common DNA and genes. The sample profile shows some 1,500,000 distinct CDR3 sequences; less than 45% of them were found once. Jointly, the top ten make up more than 4% of the sample. The sequenced sample was blood. The receptors here all came from a woman under 30 in good health.

The chain carries TRBV5-1 and TRBJ1-4; a weak D match, TRBD1 (5 bases). The germline V and J ends were trimmed by 5 bases and 4 bases, with 12 bases remaining between them. Per the germline V gene, CDR1 is SGHRS and CDR2 is YFSETQ. The CDR3 covers 14 residues. In DNA, the CDR3 is TGCGCCAGCAGTTACCGGGGGGGTAATGAAAAACTGTTTTTT. It encodes CASSYRGGNEKLFF.

This rearrangement joins TRBV20-1 to TRBJ2-1; TRBD2 matches at 8 bases. Germline V gives CDR1 DFQATT, CDR2 SNEGSKA (reference sequence). After removal of 4 bases from V and 5 bases from J, the junction contained 10 bases not matched to a gene. The CDR3 contains 15 residues. CDR3: CSAILRAGEDNEQFF. For the CDR3, the DNA is TGCAGTGCTATCCTACGAGCGGGAGAGGACAATGAGCAGTTCTTC.

The V gene is TRBV20-1, the J gene TRBJ2-3, with 13 bases matching TRBD2. The CDR3 sequence is 16 residues long. V lost 5 bases to trimming and J lost 3 bases; unmatched junction nucleotides: 8. Germline loops: CDR1 DFQATT, CDR2 SNEGSKA (reference sequence). The DNA of the CDR3 is TGCAGTGCTTCCCGGACTAGCGGGAGTTTAACAGATACGCAGTATTTT. This sequence encodes CSASRTSGSLTDTQYF.